This TCR beta chain was found in a study of blood T cell repertoires in COVID-19. TCRdb's table, derived via immunoSEQ multiplex PCR, lists solely in-frame clones and lacks some. Of approximately 330,000 clones in the sample, about 90% are singletons; the top ten hold around 0.93%. J gave up 3 bases and V 2 bases, and 8 bases lay outside the gene matches. CDR1 SGHTA and CDR2 FQGTGA come from the germline V gene. The length of the CDR3 is 17 residues. The chain recombines TRBV7-3 with TRBJ2-3; 10 nucleotides align to TRBD1. The specimen was peripheral blood. This clonotype originated in a woman in her thirties or forties with COVID-19, enrolled during active disease. CDR3 sequence: CASSLLPGQGVTDTQYF. In nucleotides, the CDR3 is TGTGCCAGCAGCTTACTCCCTGGACAGGGGGTGACAGATACGCAGTATTTT.